What follows is one T cell receptor (beta chain) and its context. No antigen is known for it. The data derive from a study of human thymus T cells. Whole-study results and caveats: Thymic repertoires of unrelated individuals were reported in related research to overlap highly. Blood and thymic repertoires both appeared biased in V and J gene usage.

V lost 4 bases, J lost 5 bases, and 18 bases lay in between. Germline V CDR1 and CDR2: SGHKS, YYEKEE (reference sequence). The CDR3 loop spans 15 amino acids. Thymic material originated from resections removed in the course of corrective heart surgery. Each of the donors was a healthy Finnish infant who was undergoing open corrective cardiac surgery for congenital heart defects. Here immunoSEQ multiplex PCR was the method, and the copy in TCRdb shows in-frame clones only, minus some. Among 86,000 or so clones, around 96% were seen once, and the ten largest hold under 0.035%. This rearrangement joins TRBV5-5 to TRBJ2-5; TRBD1 is a possible D gene (6 bases). The origin of this receptor is a boy under two years old with a congenital heart defect but otherwise immunologically healthy. Input material: thymus tissue. CDR3 sequence reads: CASSRNREVGETQYF. In DNA form, the CDR3 reads TGTGCCAGCAGCCGGAACAGGGAAGTTGGGGAGACCCAGTACTTC.